These 31 T cell receptor beta chains were sequenced from one sample in a study of T cell responses to AZD1222 COVID-19 vaccine. TCRdb keeps only in-frame clones here, not all; method: immunoSEQ multiplex PCR. The sample holds some 190,000 clones, approximately 92% seen once. Sequenced here: peripheral blood, sampled on day 0 of AZD1222 vaccination. Source of these receptors: an adult in good health.

The chain is built from TRBV6-6 and TRBJ1-1; D unclear. Germline V lookup: CDR1 MNHNY, CDR2 SVGAGI (reference sequence). The CDR3 runs 14 residues. Trimming removed 5 bases from V and 1 base from J, with 11 bases in between. CDR3 region: CASSPALGNTEAFF. In nucleotides, the CDR3 is TGTGCCAGCAGTCCAGCCCTGGGGAACACTGAAGCTTTCTTT.

The chain links TRBV6-4 to TRBJ2-7, with 7 bases fitting TRBD1. Germline lookup yields CDR1 MRHNA and CDR2 SNTAGT. CDR3 size: 14 residues. V lost 8 bases and J lost 2; bases outside the gene matches: 9. CDR3 region: CASGPGTVTYEQYF. The CDR3 bases are TGTGCCAGCGGTCCGGGGACAGTTACCTACGAGCAGTACTTC.

This sequence joins TRBV6-5 and TRBJ1-5; no firm D call. CDR1 is MNHEY, CDR2 SVGAGI, per germline. Trimming shortened V by 6 bases and J by 2 bases, and 8 bases separated the two germline ends. The CDR3 runs to 13 residues. The CDR3 reads CASSQAGNQPQHF. DNA for the CDR3: TGTGCCAGCAGCCAAGCAGGCAATCAGCCCCAGCATTTT.

The chain uses TRBV7-9 and TRBJ2-7, with D possibly being TRBD1 or TRBD2 (5 bases each). The CDR3 totals 15 residues. V shed 5 bases and J shed 5 bases, with 19 bases lying between them. The germline V gene encodes CDR1 SEHNR and CDR2 FQNEAQ (reference sequence). The chain's CDR3 is CASSPGVGRVDEQYF. The CDR3 DNA reads TGTGCCAGCAGCCCCGGGGTAGGCAGGGTCGACGAGCAGTACTTC.

The J gene is TRBJ2-3, the V gene TRBV24-1; tentative D call: TRBD1 (6 bases). Trimming shortened V by 4 bases and J by 0 bases, and 16 bases separated the two germline ends. Germline values: CDR1 KGHDR, CDR2 SFDVKD. This CDR3 has 17 amino acids. This CDR3 reads CATSDPDRAFSTDTQYF. The CDR3 DNA is TGTGCCACCAGTGACCCGGACAGAGCCTTTAGCACAGATACGCAGTATTTT.

The chain is built from TRBV18 and TRBJ1-2; D ambiguous. The V end lost 0 bases, the J end lost 4 bases, and 12 bases lay between the germline ends. This CDR3 has 15 residues. Germline CDR1 reads KGHSH; CDR2 reads LQKENI. CDR3 residues: CASSPPEEYIYGYTF. CDR3 in DNA: TGTGCCAGCTCACCACCAGAGGAGTATATCTATGGCTACACCTTC.

The rearrangement links TRBV6-4 to TRBJ2-7, with TRBD1 matching over 9 bases. This CDR3 has 15 amino acids. Trimming cost V 5 bases and J 5 bases; bases outside gene matches: 10. Looked up from germline, CDR1 is MRHNA and CDR2 is SNTAGT. CDR3 coding DNA: TGTGCCAGCAGTATTACCGGGACAGGGATCCACGAGCAGTACTTC. Translating gives CASSITGTGIHEQYF.

V and J are TRBV6-5 and TRBJ2-3, with 7 nucleotides matching TRBD2. CDR1 is MNHEY, CDR2 SVGAGI, per germline. The CDR3 extends over 15 amino acids. The V and J ends lost 4 bases and 3 bases, in that order; junction bases with no gene match: 7. The CDR3 DNA reads as TGTGCCAGCAGTTTTGGGGGGGAGGGGACAGATACGCAGTATTTT. The encoded protein is CASSFGGEGTDTQYF.

The chain couples TRBV19 to TRBJ1-2; no firm D call. Deletions cut 1 base from V and 8 bases from J, with 14 bases between. Germline CDR1 LNHDA, CDR2 SQIVND (reference sequence). The CDR3 consists of 14 residues. The CDR3: CASSIVPRLQGYTF. CDR3 in DNA: TGTGCCAGTAGTATAGTACCCCGGCTACAGGGCTACACCTTC.

This clone was seen only once. The chain combines TRBV11-2 with TRBJ1-3; no clear D. Trimming cost V 11 bases and J 0 bases, with 14 bases left between them. There are 14 residues in the CDR3. Germline V gene data show CDR1 as SGHAT and CDR2 as FQNNGV. DNA of the CDR3: TGTGCCTCCAAGACCCGCTACTCTGGAAACACCATATATTTT. Translating it yields CASKTRYSGNTIYF.

The chain combines TRBV6-4 with TRBJ2-5, with 11 nucleotides matching TRBD2. Per germline, CDR1 MRHNA and CDR2 SNTAGT. The CDR3 extends over 17 amino acids. J was trimmed by 0 bases and V by 2 bases; bases with no gene match: 5. The CDR3 protein is CASSDPTSGAHQETQYF. Here the CDR3 DNA reads TGTGCCAGCAGTGACCCGACTAGCGGGGCTCACCAAGAGACCCAGTACTTC.

The chain joins TRBV27 to TRBJ1-1, with 8 bases fitting TRBD1. The length of the CDR3 is 17 residues. Germline CDR1 reads MNHEY; CDR2 reads SMNVEV (reference sequence). The trim removed 3 bases at V and 1 base at J, leaving 10 bases unmatched. The CDR3 sequence is CASSFSQGATGNTEAFF. CDR3 nucleotide sequence: TGTGCCAGCAGTTTTTCTCAGGGGGCTACGGGGAACACTGAAGCTTTCTTT.

This chain connects TRBV30 to TRBJ1-1; no clear D. Germline V gene data show CDR1 as GTSNPN and CDR2 as SVGIG (reference sequence). V shed 2 bases and J shed 1 base, with 17 bases lying between them. The CDR3 covers 16 residues. CDR3 sequence (DNA): TGTGCCTGGAGTAAAGCCTCGGGCCAGACGAACACTGAAGCTTTCTTT. Its protein product is CAWSKASGQTNTEAFF.

The chain has TRBV6-1 and TRBJ1-2, with 7 nucleotides matching TRBD1. The J segment lost 5 bases and the V segment lost 1 base, leaving 7 bases of the junction unmatched. CDR1 MNHNS and CDR2 SASEGT come from the germline V gene. This CDR3 has 15 amino acids. The DNA of the CDR3 is TGTGCCAGCAGTGAAGGCTGGGGCAGGGGGTATGGCTACACCTTC. Amino acids: CASSEGWGRGYGYTF.

This clone was recorded only once. This chain uses TRBV28 with TRBJ2-7, with D perhaps TRBD1 (5 bases). CDR1 and CDR2 (germline): MDHEN, SYDVKM. The CDR3 extends over 11 amino acids. The V and J ends lost 4 bases and 6 bases respectively, with 7 bases between them. The CDR3 sequence is CASSSGREQYF. CDR3 nucleotides: TGTGCCAGCAGTTCAGGGCGCGAGCAGTACTTC.

V is TRBV4-2 and J is TRBJ1-4, with D uncertain. This CDR3 comprises 19 residues. Germline V gene sequence: CDR1 LGHNA, CDR2 YNFKEQ. The germline V and J ends were trimmed by 2 bases and 0 bases, with 19 bases remaining between them. The CDR3 nucleotides are TGTGCCAGCAGCCAACCCCAGGAGAATGGAGTTGCAACTAATGAAAAACTGTTTTTT. The encoded protein is CASSQPQENGVATNEKLFF.

The chain employs TRBV5-1 and TRBJ1-2; D is ambiguous. The V gene's germline CDR1 is SGHRS and CDR2 YFSETQ. V lost 1 base, J lost 0 bases, and 10 bases lay in between. The CDR3 sequence is 15 residues long. CDR3 DNA: TGCGCCAGCAGCTTGAGGTCTGAAGCTAACTATGGCTACACCTTC. Encoded protein: CASSLRSEANYGYTF.

The J gene is TRBJ1-5, the V gene TRBV6-2 or TRBV6-3; possibly TRBD1 for D (6 bases). Germline V CDR1 and CDR2: MNHEY, SVGEGT. Trimming took off 0 bases at V and 4 bases at J, with 16 bases between the two ends. The CDR3 contains 17 residues. The CDR3 DNA sequence: TGTGCCAGCAGTTACTCGAGGGGGGCGCTTCAAAATCAGCCCCAGCATTTT. Translation: CASSYSRGALQNQPQHF.

The V and J genes are TRBV28 and TRBJ1-6, with TRBD1 identical over 9 bases. This CDR3 has 15 residues. The germline V gene encodes CDR1 MDHEN and CDR2 SYDVKM. Losses at the gene ends were 3 bases for V and 5 bases for J; bases not matched to a gene: 2. The CDR3 reads CASSLWDRDNSPLHF. The CDR3 bases are TGTGCCAGCAGTTTGTGGGACAGGGATAATTCACCCCTCCACTTT.

The DNA of the CDR3 is TGTGCCAGCAGCTTGGAGCTGTTGGGCTACACCTTC. This sequence encodes CASSLELLGYTF. This chain uses TRBV5-5 with TRBJ1-2; no definite D call. Germline values: CDR1 SGHKS, CDR2 YYEKEE (reference sequence). The length of the CDR3 is 12 residues. V dropped 0 bases and J dropped 8 bases, with 8 bases sitting between them.

This rearrangement joins TRBV27 to TRBJ1-1, with TRBD1 matching 12 bases. The CDR3 covers 19 residues. J was trimmed by 1 base and V by 7 bases; bases with no gene match: 16. Germline V CDR1 and CDR2: MNHEY, SMNVEV (reference sequence). In DNA form, the CDR3 reads TGTGCCAGCACCGCCGGGACAGGGGGCCCAGGCACCCGGAACACTGAAGCTTTCTTT. Translating it yields CASTAGTGGPGTRNTEAFF.

This chain links TRBV14 with TRBJ2-7, with 9 bases fitting TRBD1. The CDR3 has 16 amino acids. With 0 bases clipped from V and 1 base from J, the junction kept 4 bases outside the gene matches. Looked up from germline, CDR1 is SGHDN and CDR2 is FVKESK. The CDR3 DNA reads as TGTGCCAGCAGCCAAGATCTCGGGACAGGGTCCTACGAGCAGTACTTC. Protein sequence: CASSQDLGTGSYEQYF.

The gene calls are TRBV2 and TRBJ1-3; D gene unclear. The CDR3 loop spans 13 amino acids. Germline CDR1 and CDR2: SNHLY and FYNNEI. V shed 6 bases and J shed 7 bases, with 13 bases lying between them. The CDR3 nucleotides read TGTGCCAGCAGCCCGGAAGTAAGCAACACCATATATTTT. Translated, it gives CASSPEVSNTIYF. The whole variable domain, remainder taken from reference TRBV2 and TRBJ1-3, is EPEVTQTPSHQVTQMGQEVILRCVPISNHLYFYWYRQILGQKVEFLVSFYNNEISEKSEIFDDQFSVERPDGSNFTLKIRSTKLEDSAMYFCASSPEVSNTIYFGEGSWLTVV.

This chain links TRBV24-1 with TRBJ2-5; 9 positions match TRBD1. The CDR3 totals 16 residues. CDR1 KGHDR and CDR2 SFDVKD come from the germline V gene. Losses at the gene ends were 3 bases for V and 4 bases for J; bases not matched to a gene: 8. CDR3 bases: TGTGCCACCAGTGATCGACGGACAGGGGTTACAGAGACCCAGTACTTC. The encoded protein is CATSDRRTGVTETQYF.

This chain connects TRBV18 to TRBJ1-5; D is unresolved. CDR3 length: 14 amino acids. CDR1 KGHSH and CDR2 LQKENI come from the germline V gene. Deletions cut 5 bases from V and 4 bases from J, with 12 bases between. CDR3 nucleotide sequence: TGTGCCAGCTCAGCATCTGAGAGTAATCAGCCCCAGCATTTT. This translates into CASSASESNQPQHF. Drawing the rest from reference TRBV18 and TRBJ1-5, the complete variable domain is NAGVMQNPRHLVRRRGQEARLRCSPMKGHSHVYWYRQLPEEGLKFMVYLQKENIIDESGMPKERFSAEFPKEGPSILRIQQVVRGDSAAYFCASSASESNQPQHFGDGTRLSIL.

This chain uses TRBV18 with TRBJ1-1; D perhaps matches TRBD1 (5 bases). Trimming removed 6 bases at V and 1 base at J, with 12 bases between. This CDR3 is 14 amino acids long. In germline, CDR1 is KGHSH, CDR2 LQKENI. Written as DNA, the CDR3 is TGTGCCAGCTCGGGGACTAATACGAACACTGAAGCTTTCTTT. Its protein product is CASSGTNTNTEAFF.

J is TRBJ2-7 and V is TRBV5-4, with D possibly TRBD2 on 7 matching bases. The CDR3 extends over 15 amino acids. CDR1 and CDR2 (germline): SGHNT, YYREEE (reference sequence). V lost 0 bases, J lost 7 bases, and 17 bases lay in between. Here the CDR3 reads CASSLAGGRGDEQYF. In DNA form, the CDR3 reads TGTGCCAGCAGCTTGGCCGGGGGGCGAGGGGATGAGCAGTACTTC.

The chain recombines TRBV10-3 with TRBJ2-7; 10 nucleotides line up with TRBD1. Unmatched junction bases numbered 8, after V lost 6 bases and J lost 3 bases. This CDR3 comprises 15 residues. Germline V gene lookup returns CDR1 ENHRY and CDR2 SYGVKD. The CDR3 coding sequence is TGTGCCATCAGAACCGGACAGGGGGATCACTACGAGCAGTACTTC. Its protein product is CAIRTGQGDHYEQYF.

The V gene is TRBV5-1, the J gene TRBJ2-1; the match to TRBD1 covers 9 bases. This CDR3 contains 15 residues. V lost 4 bases and J lost 3; bases outside the gene matches: 5. The V gene's germline CDR1 is SGHRS and CDR2 YFSETQ. The CDR3 coding sequence is TGCGCCAGCAGCGAGGGGACAGGGAGCTACAATGAGCAGTTCTTC. Its protein product is CASSEGTGSYNEQFF.

V gene TRBV6-4 combines with J gene TRBJ1-4, with D possibly matching TRBD1 (5 bases). The CDR3 spans 13 residues. Germline loops: CDR1 MRHNA, CDR2 SNTAGT. The V end was cut by 9 bases, the J end by 8 bases, with 16 bases between. The CDR3 sequence: CARYRPCGEKLFF. As DNA, the CDR3 is TGTGCCAGGTACAGGCCCTGTGGGGAAAAACTGTTTTTT.

The gene calls are TRBV24-1 and TRBJ1-1; D is uncertain. Germline values: CDR1 KGHDR, CDR2 SFDVKD. Trimming took 3 bases from V and 4 from J, leaving 8 bases between them. The CDR3 has 13 amino acids. CDR3 amino acids: CATSDEEGTEAFF. CDR3 nucleotide sequence: TGTGCCACCAGTGATGAGGAAGGCACTGAAGCTTTCTTT.